This is a list of T cell receptor beta chains from one sample in a study of OX40 agonist ivuxolimab in advanced cancers. Clones were read by immunoSEQ multiplex PCR, and TCRdb kept only the in-frame ones, dropping some. In the table there are approximately 57,000 clones, roughly 88% of which are singletons. Source: CD4+ or CD8+ T cells sorted from blood, taken in a trial of the OX40 agonist ivuxolimab. Receptors were obtained from an adult with an advanced solid tumor such as melanoma, head and neck, liver or kidney cancer. Each CDR3 is given with its conserved first and last residue. D genes are given only for firm matches. Only some rows state a clone size, as once, few, many or a class for expanded clones.

V gene	D gene	clone size	J gene	CDR3 DNA	CDR3 protein
TRBV29-1	TRBD2	NA	TRBJ2-1	TGCAGCGTTGAACCGGGAAGACTAGCGGAGAGTCATTACAATGAGCAGTTCTTC	CSVEPGRLAESHYNEQFF
TRBV28	TRBD1	NA	TRBJ1-2	TGTGCCAGCAGCTCACCAAGACAGGGTAACTATGGCTACACCTTC	CASSSPRQGNYGYTF
TRBV6-5	TRBD1	once	TRBJ2-7	TGTGCCAGCAGCCTTATACGGGACAGGGACTACGAGCAGTACTTC	CASSLIRDRDYEQYF
TRBV2	TRBD1	NA	TRBJ2-4	TGTGCCAGCAGTGAGGGGACAGGGGCGATTCTAGCCAAAAACATTCAGTACTTC	CASSEGTGAILAKNIQYF
TRBV5-4	TRBD2	NA	TRBJ2-7	TGTGCCAGCAGCTTGGGGACTAGCGGGACTAGCGTCGGCGAGCAGTACTTC	CASSLGTSGTSVGEQYF
TRBV19	NA	NA	TRBJ1-5	TGTGCCAGTAGTATATCACTCCTACTGGCCCAGCATTTT	CASSISLLLAQHF
TRBV19	NA	NA	TRBJ2-3	TGTGCCAGTAGTGAAGACACAGATACGCAGTATTTT	CASSEDTDTQYF
TRBV4-2	NA	once	TRBJ1-2	TGTGCCAGCAGCCGGGCAGCGAACGGCTACACCTTC	CASSRAANGYTF
TRBV5-8	NA	NA	TRBJ1-4	TGTGCCAGCAGCTTGGAATCTCAGACTAATGAAAAACTGTTTTTT	CASSLESQTNEKLFF
TRBV9	NA	NA	TRBJ1-3	TGTGCCAGCAGCGCAACCGGGGGAGGAAACACCATATATTTT	CASSATGGGNTIYF
TRBV7-8	NA	NA	TRBJ2-7	TGTGCCAGCAGCTTAGCCCAGAACTCCTACGAGCAGTACTTC	CASSLAQNSYEQYF
TRBV9	NA	once	TRBJ2-7	TGTGCCAGCAGCGTATTCCCTCACTACGAGCAGTACTTC	CASSVFPHYEQYF
TRBV5-4	TRBD1	NA	TRBJ2-7	TGTGCCAGCAGAAGACAGGGCTACGAGCAGTACTTC	CASRRQGYEQYF
TRBV5-8	NA	NA	TRBJ2-1	TGTGCCAGCAGCTTGGATACCGGCAATGAGCAGTTCTTC	CASSLDTGNEQFF
TRBV9	TRBD1	NA	TRBJ2-7	TGTGCCAGCAGCGTAGGGACAGGGTCCTTCTCCTACGAGCAGTACTTC	CASSVGTGSFSYEQYF
TRBV6-5	TRBD1	NA	TRBJ2-4	TGTGCCAGCAGTCCGACAGGGCCCGGTGGGGACATTCAGTACTTC	CASSPTGPGGDIQYF
TRBV19	NA	NA	TRBJ1-5	TGTGCCAGTAGTATCGACGGAGGCAATCAGCCCCAGCATTTT	CASSIDGGNQPQHF
TRBV5-6	TRBD2	NA	TRBJ2-7	TGTGCCAGCAGCTTGGTGGCGGGACTAGAGTACTACGAGCAGTACTTC	CASSLVAGLEYYEQYF
TRBV27	NA	NA	TRBJ1-6	TGTGCCAGCAGTTTATGGGGGGACAATAATTCACCCCTCCACTTT	CASSLWGDNNSPLHF
TRBV7-9	NA	NA	TRBJ2-3	TGTGCCAGCAGCTTCTCCGCAGATACGCAGTATTTT	CASSFSADTQYF
TRBV11-2	NA	NA	TRBJ2-3	TGTGCCAGCAGCTTAGATTGGGCAGGGAGGACAGATACGCAGTATTTT	CASSLDWAGRTDTQYF
TRBV11-2	NA	NA	TRBJ1-1	TGTGCCAGCAGCTTGGCGCCCGGGTCGGCTCCCAAAAGGGAGGAAGCTTTCTTT	CASSLAPGSAPKREEAFF
TRBV27	NA	few	TRBJ1-1	TGTGCCAGCAGTTTAGGGGTCGGGGTCACTGAAGCTTTCTTT	CASSLGVGVTEAFF
TRBV10-2	NA	NA	TRBJ2-7	TGCGCCACCTTGACAGGAGGGGACTACGAGCAGTACTTC	CATLTGGDYEQYF
TRBV7-6	NA	NA	TRBJ1-5	TGTGCCAGCAGCGGGGGGGAAACCGATAGCAATCAGCCCCAGCATTTT	CASSGGETDSNQPQHF
TRBV7-9	NA	NA	TRBJ1-5	TGTGCCAGCAGCTTAGACAAAGAGGGTAATCAGCCCCAGCATTTT	CASSLDKEGNQPQHF
TRBV5-1	TRBD2	NA	TRBJ2-1	TGCGCCAGCAGCTTGTGGACTAGCGGGGATGAGCAGTTCTTC	CASSLWTSGDEQFF
TRBV7-6	TRBD2	NA	TRBJ2-2	TGTGCCAGCAGCTTATTCGGGGGGGCCGGGGAGCTGTTTTTT	CASSLFGGAGELFF
TRBV7-6	TRBD1	NA	TRBJ2-7	TGTGCCAGCAGCTTAGCCCCGGGACAGGGGGCCTACGAGCAGTACTTC	CASSLAPGQGAYEQYF